The T cell receptor beta chain under discussion was sequenced for a study of blood T cell repertoires in COVID-19. About the study: Specimens from acute and convalescent COVID-19 originated in the United States, Italy and Spain. Sample material is recorded as cDNA or gDNA derived from T cells, B-cell-depleted T cells, or PBMCs.

As originally analysed: For nucleated cells, counts were estimated from reference gene primer amplification. Sequencing was performed with immunoSEQ multiplex PCR; in TCRdb, only in-frame clones are kept and a portion is missing. The D gene and trimming were derived from the DNA, and the V and J assignments and clone size from that table. This sample has more than 110,000 clones, with around nine tenths found just once. The germline V gene has CDR1 SGHAT and CDR2 FQNNGV. V was clipped by 1 base and J by 1 base; unmatched bases: 9. This CDR3 is 18 amino acids long. The clonotype was recovered from a man between 60 and 75 years old with active or convalescent COVID-19. Sequencing was performed on peripheral blood. The rearrangement links TRBV11-2 to TRBJ2-5; 10 nucleotides align to TRBD1. CDR3 DNA: TGTGCCAGCAGCTTAGGGAGGGGGACAGGGGCCTTCCAAGAGACCCAGTACTTC. Protein product: CASSLGRGTGAFQETQYF.